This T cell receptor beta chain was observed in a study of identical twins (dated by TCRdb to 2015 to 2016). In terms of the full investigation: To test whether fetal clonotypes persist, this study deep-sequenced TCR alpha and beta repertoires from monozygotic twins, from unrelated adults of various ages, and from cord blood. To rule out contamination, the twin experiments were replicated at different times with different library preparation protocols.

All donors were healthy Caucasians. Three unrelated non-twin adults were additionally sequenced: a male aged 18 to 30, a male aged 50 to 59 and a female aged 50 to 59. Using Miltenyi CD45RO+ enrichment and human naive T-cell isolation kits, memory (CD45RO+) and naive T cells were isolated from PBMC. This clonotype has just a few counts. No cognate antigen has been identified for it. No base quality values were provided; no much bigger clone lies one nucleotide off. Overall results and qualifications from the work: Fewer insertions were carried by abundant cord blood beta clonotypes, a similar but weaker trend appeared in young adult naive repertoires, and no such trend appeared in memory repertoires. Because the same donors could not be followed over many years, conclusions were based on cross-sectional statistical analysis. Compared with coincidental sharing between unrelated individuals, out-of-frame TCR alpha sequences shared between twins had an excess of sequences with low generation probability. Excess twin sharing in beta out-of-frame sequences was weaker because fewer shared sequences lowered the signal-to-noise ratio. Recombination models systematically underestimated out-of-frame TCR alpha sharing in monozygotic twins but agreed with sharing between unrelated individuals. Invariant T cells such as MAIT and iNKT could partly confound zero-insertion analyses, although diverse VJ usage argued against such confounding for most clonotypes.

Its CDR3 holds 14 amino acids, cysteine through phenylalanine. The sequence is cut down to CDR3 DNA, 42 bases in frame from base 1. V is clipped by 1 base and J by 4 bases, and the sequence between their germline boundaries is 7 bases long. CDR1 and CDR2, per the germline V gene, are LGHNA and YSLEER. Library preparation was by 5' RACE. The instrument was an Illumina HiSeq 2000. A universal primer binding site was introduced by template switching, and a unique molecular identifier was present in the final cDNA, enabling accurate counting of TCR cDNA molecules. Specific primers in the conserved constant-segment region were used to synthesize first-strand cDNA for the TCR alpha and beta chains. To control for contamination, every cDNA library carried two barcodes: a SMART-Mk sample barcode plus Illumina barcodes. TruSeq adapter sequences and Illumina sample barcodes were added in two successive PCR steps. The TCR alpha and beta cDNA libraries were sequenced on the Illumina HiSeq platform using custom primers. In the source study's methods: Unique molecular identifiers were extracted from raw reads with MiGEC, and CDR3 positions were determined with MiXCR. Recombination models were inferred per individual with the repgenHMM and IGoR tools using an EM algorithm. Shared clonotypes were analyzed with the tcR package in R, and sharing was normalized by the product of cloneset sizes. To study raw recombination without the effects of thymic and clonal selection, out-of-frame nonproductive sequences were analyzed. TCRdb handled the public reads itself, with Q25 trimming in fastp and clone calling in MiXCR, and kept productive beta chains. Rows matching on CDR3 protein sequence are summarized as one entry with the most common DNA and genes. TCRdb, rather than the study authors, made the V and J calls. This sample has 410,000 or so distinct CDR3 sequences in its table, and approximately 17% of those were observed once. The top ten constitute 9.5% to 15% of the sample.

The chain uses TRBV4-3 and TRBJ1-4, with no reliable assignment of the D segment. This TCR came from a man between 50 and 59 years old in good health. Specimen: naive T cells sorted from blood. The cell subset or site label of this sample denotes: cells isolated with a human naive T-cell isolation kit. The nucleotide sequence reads TGCGCCAGCAGCCAAGGACTGTATAATGAAAAACTGTTTTTT. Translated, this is CASSQGLYNEKLFF.